This T cell receptor (beta chain) stems from a study of cytomegalovirus exposure and HLA in healthy donors. General study findings and limits: The majority of TCR sequences were rare, yet some public TCRs appeared in many donors. The study designated 160 or so TCR beta chains cytomegalovirus-associated. Specific recognition of CMV antigens was confirmed in vitro for a few chains (all CMV-associated).

Trimming removed 4 bases from V and 6 bases from J; junction bases left unmatched: 8. The CDR3 loop spans 16 amino acids. The V gene's germline CDR1 is LGHNA and CDR2 YSLEER. About this clone itself: The target antigen is unknown.

It was the 120-subject validation cohort, separate from the roughly 700-subject first cohort, to which the donors belonged. TCRdb's table, derived via immunoSEQ multiplex PCR, lists solely in-frame clones and lacks some. The sample contains around 150,000 clones, approximately 87% of which appear only once. This chain links TRBV4-3 with TRBJ2-2; TRBD2 matches 10 bases. Sequencing was performed on PBMCs. The clonotype was recovered from a woman aged 25-40 years in good health and CMV-seronegative. CDR3 amino acids: CASSRGLAGVPGELFF. The CDR3 DNA follows: TGCGCCAGCAGCCGGGGGCTAGCGGGAGTTCCCGGGGAGCTGTTTTTT.